The clone carrying this TCR beta chain came up once. The antigen is not known. Libraries were prepared by immunoSEQ multiplex PCR; TCRdb keeps only in-frame clonotypes and omits some of them. This sample has 66,000 or so clones, with 71% found just once. This specimen comes from a study of PD-1 blockade in classical Hodgkin lymphoma. Study outcomes and limitations: The baseline diversity of complete responders showed similarity to that of newly diagnosed patients.

Each patient relapsed following autologous stem cell transplantation, and prior brentuximab vedotin exposure differed. Trimming stripped 4 bases from V and 2 bases from J, with 12 bases between. CDR3 size: 14 residues. The germline gives CDR1 MNHNY, CDR2 SVGAGI (reference sequence). This TCR was recovered from a human donor with classical Hodgkin lymphoma. The specimen comprised peripheral blood mononuclear cells (PBMCs), sampled before the second cycle of nivolumab. This rearrangement joins TRBV6-6 to TRBJ2-7, with D perhaps TRBD1 or TRBD2 (5 bases each). This chain's CDR3 is CASSSPGLAYEQYF. In DNA form, the CDR3 reads TGTGCCAGCAGTTCACCGGGGCTAGCCTACGAGCAGTACTTC.